The 32 T cell receptor beta chains in this list originate from one sample, sequenced in a study of CD8+ T cells in alopecia areata. Specified treatment: oral pan-JAK inhibitor, 5-10 mg twice daily. Extraction of RNA preceded its reverse transcription into cDNA, which served as the sequencing template. Sequencing was performed with immunoSEQ multiplex PCR; in TCRdb, only in-frame clones are kept and a portion is missing. The data show tens of thousands of clones, with about three quarters seen just once and roughly 17% held by the top ten. This material consisted of CD8+ T cells sorted from blood, taken between weeks 43 and 45, from a patient treated with tofacitinib. All receptors come from a human donor with alopecia areata.

The chain uses TRBV5-1 and TRBJ1-1; tentatively, D is TRBD1 (6 bases). This CDR3 is built from 15 residues. CDR1 and CDR2 from the germline V gene are SGHRS and YFSETQ. Between the trimmed V and J ends, which lost 4 bases and 1 base, there was a span of 14 bases. The CDR3 sequence: CASSIKQGQNTEAFF. Here the CDR3 DNA reads TGCGCCAGCAGCATAAAACAGGGCCAGAACACTGAAGCTTTCTTT.

A note on this clone: A junction end diverges from the germline sequence, so it may reflect a read error. The rearrangement links TRBV29-1 to TRBJ2-7, with a tentative D call TRBD1 (5 bases). CDR1 SQVTM and CDR2 ANQGSEA come from the germline V gene. This CDR3 spans 11 amino acids. DNA of the CDR3: TGCAGCGTTGAATCGGGTTCCAGGGTGCACTTC. Amino acids: CSVESGSRVHF.

This clone was found once. CDR3 nucleotides: TGCGCCAGCAGCCAAGGGACAAGGGGCAATGGCTACACCTTC. As protein: CASSQGTRGNGYTF. The genes are TRBV4-3 and TRBJ1-2; a possible D gene is TRBD1 (5 bases). The CDR3 consists of 14 residues. Per germline, CDR1 LGHNA and CDR2 YSLEER. The V end was cut by 1 base, the J end by 6 bases, with 12 bases between.

Within the sample, this clone is medium-sized. No DNA is shown, since the ends of the CDR3 on it are uncertain; the CDR3 is the one TCRdb lists. The chain joins TRBV19 to TRBJ1-2. Germline V gene data show CDR1 as LNHDA and CDR2 as SQIVND (reference sequence). The CDR3 is 16 amino acids in total, end residues counted. CDR3 amino acids: CASTPYILEGVSGYTF.

The chain couples TRBV29-1 to TRBJ1-5; D is ambiguous. This CDR3 contains 12 residues. The ends were cut back, 0 bases at V and 4 bases at J, with 4 bases in the middle. CDR1 and CDR2 from the germline V gene are SQVTM and ANQGSEA. CDR3 nucleotides: TGCAGCGTTGAAGAACCTAATCAGCCCCAGCATTTT. It is translated as CSVEEPNQPQHF.

This clone has more than one count but fewer than ten. The chain combines TRBV7-9 with TRBJ2-7, with D unresolved. Trimming removed 10 bases from V and 2 bases from J, with 15 bases in between. The CDR3 spans 13 residues. CDR1 is SEHNR, CDR2 FQNEAQ, per germline (reference sequence). The CDR3 here is CATTSETAYEQYF. The CDR3 region has the DNA TGTGCCACCACATCTGAGACGGCCTACGAGCAGTACTTC. Filled out from reference TRBV7-9 and TRBJ2-7, the complete variable domain reads DTGVSQNPRHKITKRGQNVTFRCDPISEHNRLYWYRQTLGQGPEFLTYFQNEAQLEKSRLLSDRFSAERPKGSFSTLEIQRTEQGDSAMYLCATTSETAYEQYFGPGTRLTVT.

The chain couples TRBV30 to TRBJ1-2; no definite D call. The CDR3 consists of 13 residues. Trimming stripped 0 bases from V and 2 bases from J, with 7 bases between. Germline V gene sequence: CDR1 GTSNPN, CDR2 SVGIG (reference sequence). The CDR3 reads CAWSVTENYGYTF. CDR3 nucleotide sequence: TGTGCCTGGAGTGTAACAGAAAACTATGGCTACACCTTC.

V gene TRBV10-2 combines with J gene TRBJ2-1; 8 nucleotides match TRBD2. Germline lookup yields CDR1 WSHSY and CDR2 SAAADI. The CDR3 runs to 16 residues. The V gene end was trimmed by 10 bases and the J gene end by 1 base; junction bases not matched to a gene: 12. The CDR3 nucleotides are TGCGCCACTCCGACTAGCGCGGAGGGTTCCTACAATGAGCAGTTCTTC. Residues: CATPTSAEGSYNEQFF.

V gene TRBV11-2 combines with J gene TRBJ2-7, with 9 positions matching TRBD1. Germline V gene sequence: CDR1 SGHAT, CDR2 FQNNGV. V shed 5 bases, J shed 7 bases, and the junction held 9 bases outside the gene matches. The CDR3 contains 14 residues. This CDR3 reads CASSQNRGLEEQYF. CDR3 DNA: TGTGCCAGCAGCCAAAACAGGGGGCTAGAGGAGCAGTACTTC.

In its sample, this clone was seen many times. The V and J genes are TRBV27 and TRBJ2-3; 8 bases are a match to TRBD2. The CDR3 is 15 amino acids. Trimming cost V 1 base and J 3 bases; bases outside gene matches: 3. Germline V CDR1 and CDR2: MNHEY, SMNVEV (reference sequence). In nucleotides, the CDR3 is TGTGCCAGCAGTTTATTAGCGGGGTCAACAGATACGCAGTATTTT. Translated, it gives CASSLLAGSTDTQYF.

CDR3 in amino acids: CASTPSGAQINEKLFF. The CDR3 DNA reads TGTGCCAGCACCCCAAGTGGGGCGCAGATTAATGAAAAACTGTTTTTT. This chain connects TRBV2 to TRBJ1-4, with D tentatively TRBD1 (5 bases). Looked up from germline, CDR1 is SNHLY and CDR2 is FYNNEI. CDR3 size: 16 residues. Deletions cut 7 bases from V and 4 bases from J, with 19 bases between.

This clone was counted a single time. This chain connects TRBV6-6 to TRBJ2-7; D gene ambiguous. Per germline, CDR1 MNHNY and CDR2 SVGAGI (reference sequence). The CDR3 consists of 14 residues. Trimming pared 0 bases from V and 2 bases from J, leaving 8 bases between. In DNA form, the CDR3 reads TGTGCCAGCAGTTACTCGAGTGGGGCCTACGAGCAGTACTTC. Its protein product is CASSYSSGAYEQYF.

This clone was counted only a few times. The chain joins TRBV10-2 to TRBJ2-2, with 10 bases fitting TRBD2. CDR1 is WSHSY, CDR2 SAAADI, per germline. This CDR3 has 17 residues. The trim removed 3 bases at V and 4 bases at J, leaving 8 bases unmatched. The chain's CDR3 is CASSEYVAGGVTGELFF. The CDR3 DNA reads TGCGCCAGCAGTGAATACGTAGCGGGGGGTGTCACCGGGGAGCTGTTTTTT.

This clone was counted a few times. CDR3 sequence (DNA): TGCAGCGTTATAGGAGGGGGCACGGGGTACGAGCAGTACTTC. Its protein product is CSVIGGGTGYEQYF. The chain combines TRBV29-1 with TRBJ2-7; a possible D gene is TRBD1 (7 bases). Trimming removed 5 bases from V and 4 bases from J, with 18 bases in between. CDR1 and CDR2 from the germline V gene are SQVTM and ANQGSEA. CDR3 length equals 14 residues.

The chain carries TRBV6-1 and TRBJ2-7; D not resolved. This CDR3 spans 16 amino acids. V lost 4 bases to trimming and J lost 0 bases, with 16 bases between them. Germline V gives CDR1 MNHNS, CDR2 SASEGT. The CDR3 spells CASSVTSGFGSYEQYF. CDR3 DNA sequence: TGTGCCAGCAGTGTTACCTCAGGATTTGGCTCCTACGAGCAGTACTTC.

The chain combines TRBV29-1 with TRBJ1-6; no clear D gene. V lost 6 bases and J lost 0, with 18 bases in between. This CDR3 has 17 amino acids. Germline V gene data show CDR1 as SQVTM and CDR2 as ANQGSEA. CDR3 sequence reads: CSVNNQGRSSYNSPLHF. The CDR3 DNA sequence: TGCAGCGTAAACAATCAAGGTAGAAGCTCCTATAATTCACCCCTCCACTTT.

This clone turned up a few times. V and J are TRBV7-2 and TRBJ2-1, with a possible D match to TRBD1 (7 bases). The CDR3 extends over 15 amino acids. Germline CDR1 is SGHTA and CDR2 is FQGNSA. Trimming removed 7 bases from V and 7 bases from J, with 20 bases in between. CDR3: CASTGGTAYGNEQFF. The CDR3 DNA sequence: TGTGCCAGCACCGGAGGGACAGCCTACGGAAATGAGCAGTTCTTC. The variable domain in full, with the rest retrieved from reference TRBV7-2 and TRBJ2-1, is GAGVSQSPSNKVTEKGKDVELRCDPISGHTALYWYRQSLGQGLEFLIYFQGNSAPDKSGLPSDRFSAERTGGSVSTLTIQRTQQEDSAVYLCASTGGTAYGNEQFFGPGTRLTVL.

This clone was counted once. The chain combines TRBV5-1 with TRBJ1-1; 9 bases are a match to TRBD1. Germline V gene data show CDR1 as SGHRS and CDR2 as YFSETQ. The CDR3 has 16 amino acids. Unmatched junction bases numbered 12, after V lost 5 bases and J lost 4 bases. Here the CDR3 DNA reads TGCGCCAGCAGGTTCACTGGGGACAGGGCTATCACTGAAGCTTTCTTT. Translating gives CASRFTGDRAITEAFF.

The CDR3 region has the DNA TGTGCCAGCAGCGTAGTAGCAGGTGAAGCTTTCTTT. It is translated as CASSVVAGEAFF. This rearrangement joins TRBV9 to TRBJ1-1; D is unresolved. V shed 0 bases and J shed 7 bases, with 7 bases lying between them. CDR1 is SGDLS and CDR2 is YYNGEE in the germline V gene. The CDR3 has 12 residues. Filled out from reference TRBV9 and TRBJ1-1, the complete variable domain reads DSGVTQTPKHLITATGQRVTLRCSPRSGDLSVYWYQQSLDQGLQFLIQYYNGEERAKGNILERFSAQQFPDLHSELNLSSLELGDSALYFCASSVVAGEAFFGQGTRLTVV.

The chain couples TRBV10-2 to TRBJ1-1; maybe TRBD1 (5 bases). This CDR3 contains 15 residues. Germline values: CDR1 WSHSY, CDR2 SAAADI. V was clipped by 0 bases and J by 3 bases, with 11 bases between them. CDR3 residues: CASSESVGVYTEAFF. In nucleotides, the CDR3 is TGCGCCAGCAGTGAGTCGGTGGGGGTATACACTGAAGCTTTCTTT.

V gene TRBV11-2 combines with J gene TRBJ2-3, with 12 bases matching TRBD2. The J segment lost 3 bases and the V segment lost 6 bases, leaving 4 bases of the junction unmatched. The germline V gene encodes CDR1 SGHAT and CDR2 FQNNGV. The CDR3 is 15 amino acids. The CDR3 loop is CASRIGLAGTDTQYF. CDR3 nucleotide sequence: TGTGCCAGCAGAATTGGACTAGCGGGAACAGATACGCAGTATTTT.

V gene TRBV10-3 combines with J gene TRBJ2-7; the match to TRBD2 covers 9 bases. With 2 bases clipped from V and 4 bases from J, the junction kept 6 bases outside the gene matches. Germline CDR1 and CDR2: ENHRY and SYGVKD. The CDR3 spans 15 residues. DNA of the CDR3: TGTGCCATCAGTGAGCTAGCGGGGTTAGAGTACGAGCAGTACTTC. It translates to CAISELAGLEYEQYF.

This chain connects TRBV19 to TRBJ2-3; D is possibly TRBD2 (5 bases). The germline V gene encodes CDR1 LNHDA and CDR2 SQIVND (reference sequence). The CDR3 loop spans 11 amino acids. Trimming left V 10 bases short and J 5 bases short, with 10 bases between. CDR3 nucleotide sequence: TGTGCCACCCTCGAGGGAGATACGCAGTATTTT. Protein product: CATLEGDTQYF.

The count of this clone is one. The CDR3 DNA reads TGTGCCAGCAGCGTAGGGACTAGCGGGGGATACATTCAGTACTTC. This gives the protein CASSVGTSGGYIQYF. The chain combines TRBV9 with TRBJ2-4, with 13 bases matching TRBD2. The CDR3 has 15 amino acids. V lost 0 bases and J lost 8; bases outside the gene matches: 2. Per germline, CDR1 SGDLS and CDR2 YYNGEE.

This clone has only a few counts. CDR3 protein: CSVGQGDYGYTF. In DNA form, the CDR3 reads TGCAGCGTTGGACAGGGGGACTATGGCTACACCTTC. The V and J genes are TRBV29-1 and TRBJ1-2; TRBD1 agrees at 9 bases. The CDR3 is made up of 12 amino acids. J lost 3 bases, V lost 4 bases, and 0 bases had no gene match. In germline, CDR1 is SQVTM, CDR2 ANQGSEA.

The chain joins TRBV14 to TRBJ1-1; D gene ambiguous. Germline CDR1 reads SGHDN; CDR2 reads FVKESK. V shed 2 bases and J shed 6 bases, with 10 bases lying between them. The CDR3 length is 13 residues. CDR3 nucleotides: TGTGCCAGCAGCCAACGGGATTTCGCTGAAGCTTTCTTT. It yields the protein CASSQRDFAEAFF.

The genes are TRBV30 and TRBJ2-2; a possible D gene is TRBD2 (6 bases). In germline, CDR1 is GTSNPN, CDR2 SVGIG (reference sequence). V gave up 4 bases and J gave up 0 bases, with 9 bases separating them. CDR3 length: 14 amino acids. The DNA of the CDR3 is TGTGCCTGGACGCCGGGGGCGAACACCGGGGAGCTGTTTTTT. Amino acids: CAWTPGANTGELFF.

This clone was detected a few times. This chain links TRBV5-1 with TRBJ2-7; possibly TRBD1 for D (5 bases). Germline CDR1 and CDR2: SGHRS and YFSETQ. The CDR3 is made up of 14 amino acids. Trimming stripped 1 base from V and 2 bases from J, with 10 bases between. CDR3 sequence (DNA): TGCGCCAGCAGCTTGTCTCCGGACACCTACGAGCAGTACTTC. Translating gives CASSLSPDTYEQYF.

This CDR3 is CASTWGGTYEQYF. In DNA, the CDR3 is TGTGCCAGCACCTGGGGGGGTACCTACGAGCAGTACTTC. The rearrangement links TRBV28 to TRBJ2-7; 7 bases fit TRBD2. The germline CDR1 and CDR2 sequences are MDHEN and SYDVKM. The V and J ends lost 7 bases and 2 bases, in that order; junction bases with no gene match: 5. The CDR3 covers 13 residues.

This chain joins TRBV10-3 and TRBJ1-1; possible D gene TRBD1, 5 bases. Trimming stripped 11 bases from V and 0 bases from J, with 13 bases between. Germline assignment: CDR1 ENHRY and CDR2 SYGVKD. CDR3 length: 13 amino acids. CDR3 nucleotide sequence: TGTGCCGCTAGGACGGACATGAACACTGAAGCTTTCTTT. Amino acid sequence: CAARTDMNTEAFF.

The J gene is TRBJ2-7, the V gene TRBV4-3; no definite D call. The CDR3 is 15 amino acids. In germline, CDR1 is LGHNA, CDR2 YSLEER. V lost 0 bases and J lost 2, with 11 bases in between. Written as DNA, the CDR3 is TGCGCCAGCAGCCAAGACGTTTGGGGTGCCTACGAGCAGTACTTC. Translating gives CASSQDVWGAYEQYF.

This clone was seen a handful of times. The chain carries TRBV27 and TRBJ2-7; the match to TRBD2 covers 9 bases. The V gene end was trimmed by 3 bases and the J gene end by 0 bases; junction bases not matched to a gene: 6. Per the germline V gene, CDR1 is MNHEY and CDR2 is SMNVEV (reference sequence). This CDR3 is 16 amino acids long. The CDR3 is CASSFSSRGGSYEQYF. The CDR3 region has the DNA TGTGCCAGCAGTTTCTCCTCGCGGGGGGGCTCCTACGAGCAGTACTTC.